The present entry profiles one T cell receptor beta chain with its context. Uncontrolled infections, other autoimmune diseases, pregnancy or lactation barred patients from enrollment. These data belong to a study of Graves' ophthalmopathy and Graves' hyperthyroidism. The study amplified TCR beta CDR3 regions using RNA transcripts. Amplification began with first-round RT-PCR using HTBI primers, then second-round multiplex PCR was performed. TCRdb ran MiXCR on the multiplex PCR reads and lists one entry per CDR3 protein. The sample lists around 1.1 million distinct CDR3 sequences; 35% to 40% were seen once. Germline CDR1 is SQVTM and CDR2 is ANQGSEA. V shed 3 bases, J shed 8 bases, and the junction held 11 bases outside the gene matches. The CDR3 runs to 16 residues.

This chain joins TRBV29-1 and TRBJ1-4; TRBD1 aligns across 11 bases. The sequenced material came from peripheral blood or thyroid tissue (not recorded which). The receptor was isolated from an adult man with Graves' hyperthyroidism. The CDR3 DNA follows: TGCAGCGTTGAGAATACCGGGACAGGGGGAGTGGAAAAACTGTTTTTT. It is translated as CSVENTGTGGVEKLFF.